A selection of T cell receptor beta chains follows, all from one sample in a study of cytomegalovirus exposure and HLA in healthy donors. Sequencing was performed with immunoSEQ multiplex PCR; in TCRdb, only in-frame clones are kept and a portion is missing. This table holds approximately 95,000 clones, less than 80% found once. Sequences were obtained from PBMCs. The receptors come from a woman aged 40 to 49 in good health and CMV-seropositive. CDR3s include the opening cysteine and the closing phenylalanine or tryptophan. The D gene is left open where the match is weak. For some rows the clone size is stated as once, few or many, or as a class when expanded; others skip it.

size	V	J	length	D	DNA	CDR3
few	TRBV6-1	TRBJ2-7	14	TRBD1	TGTGCCAGCAGTGAATTGGGACAGAGCTACGAGCAGTACTTC	CASSELGQSYEQYF
NA	TRBV30	TRBJ2-7	13	NA	TGTGCCTGGAGTTTCGGGACATCGGGGGAGCAGTACTTC	CAWSFGTSGEQYF
NA	TRBV6-1	TRBJ1-5	16	TRBD1	TGTGCCAGCAGTGAACAGGGGGGAAATAGCAATCAGCCCCAGCATTTT	CASSEQGGNSNQPQHF
NA	TRBV5-4	TRBJ2-7	14	TRBD2	TGTGCCAGCAGCTTAACTAGCGGGAGTTACGAGCAGTACTTC	CASSLTSGSYEQYF
once	TRBV6-1	TRBJ2-5	12	NA	TGTGCCAGCAGTGAACGACTACCGACCCAGTACTTC	CASSERLPTQYF
NA	TRBV5-1	TRBJ2-1	14	NA	TGCGCCAGCAGCCCAGGGGAGGGGGGCAATGAGCAGTTCTTC	CASSPGEGGNEQFF
NA	TRBV7-9	TRBJ2-3	18	TRBD2	TGTGCCAGCAGCTTAGTGTGGACTAGCGGGAGTTCAGGAGATACGCAGTATTTT	CASSLVWTSGSSGDTQYF
once	TRBV6-6	TRBJ2-5	14	NA	TGTGCCAGCAGTTCAACAGGGTACCAAGAGACCCAGTACTTC	CASSSTGYQETQYF
NA	TRBV5-6	TRBJ2-1	16	NA	TGTGCCAGCAGCCCGGCTGACAAGGGGCTCTACAATGAGCAGTTCTTC	CASSPADKGLYNEQFF
NA	TRBV7-9	TRBJ1-1	15	NA	TGTGCCAGCAGCTTAGGGCTACAGTGGGACACTGAAGCTTTCTTT	CASSLGLQWDTEAFF
NA	TRBV5-1	TRBJ2-1	16	NA	TGCGCCAGCAGCTTGGAAGGTAGGGGCGTTTACAATGAGCAGTTCTTC	CASSLEGRGVYNEQFF
NA	TRBV5-4	TRBJ2-7	14	TRBD1	TGTGCCAGCAGCTTGAAACAGGGGTTAGACGAGCAGTACTTC	CASSLKQGLDEQYF